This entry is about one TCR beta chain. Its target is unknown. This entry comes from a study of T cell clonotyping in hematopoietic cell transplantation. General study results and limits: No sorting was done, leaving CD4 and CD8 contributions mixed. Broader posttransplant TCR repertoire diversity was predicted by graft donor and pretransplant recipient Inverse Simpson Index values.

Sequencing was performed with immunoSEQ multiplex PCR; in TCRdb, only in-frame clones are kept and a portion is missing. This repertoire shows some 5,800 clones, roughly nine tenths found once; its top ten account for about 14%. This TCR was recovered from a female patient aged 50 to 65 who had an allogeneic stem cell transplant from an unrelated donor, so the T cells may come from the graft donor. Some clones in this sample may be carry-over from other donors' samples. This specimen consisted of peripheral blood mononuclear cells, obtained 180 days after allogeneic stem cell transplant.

CDR3 region: CSVSWGTIRNIQYF. The DNA for the CDR3 is TGCAGCGTTTCATGGGGCACAATCAGGAACATTCAGTACTTC. This chain connects TRBV29-1 to TRBJ2-4, with D possibly TRBD1 on 5 matching bases. CDR3 length: 14 residues. Germline loops: CDR1 SQVTM, CDR2 ANQGSEA. Trimming cost V 5 bases and J 7 bases, with 18 bases left between them.